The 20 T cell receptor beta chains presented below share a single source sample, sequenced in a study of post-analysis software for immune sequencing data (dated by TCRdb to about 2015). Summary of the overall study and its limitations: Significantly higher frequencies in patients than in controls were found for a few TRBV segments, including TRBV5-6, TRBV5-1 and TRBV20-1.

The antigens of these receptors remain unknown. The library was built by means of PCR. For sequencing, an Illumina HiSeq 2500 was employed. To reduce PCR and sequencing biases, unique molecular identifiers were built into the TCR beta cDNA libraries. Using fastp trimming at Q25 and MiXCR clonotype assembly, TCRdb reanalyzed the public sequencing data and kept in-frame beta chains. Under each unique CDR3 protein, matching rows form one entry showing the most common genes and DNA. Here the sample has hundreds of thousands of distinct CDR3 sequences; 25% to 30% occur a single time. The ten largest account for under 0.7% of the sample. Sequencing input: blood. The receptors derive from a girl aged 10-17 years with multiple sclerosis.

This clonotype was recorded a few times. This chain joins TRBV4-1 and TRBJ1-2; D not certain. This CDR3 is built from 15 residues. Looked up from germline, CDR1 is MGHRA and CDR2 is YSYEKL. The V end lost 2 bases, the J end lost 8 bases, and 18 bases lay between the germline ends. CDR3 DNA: TGCGCCAGCAGCCAAAAAAAAGACCAAACGGGGGGCTACACCTTC. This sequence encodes CASSQKKDQTGGYTF.

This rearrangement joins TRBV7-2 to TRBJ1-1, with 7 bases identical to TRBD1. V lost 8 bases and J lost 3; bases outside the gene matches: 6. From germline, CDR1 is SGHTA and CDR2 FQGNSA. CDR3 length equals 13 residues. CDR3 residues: CASQTGIHTEAFF. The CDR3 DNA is TGTGCCAGCCAGACAGGGATACACACTGAAGCTTTCTTT.

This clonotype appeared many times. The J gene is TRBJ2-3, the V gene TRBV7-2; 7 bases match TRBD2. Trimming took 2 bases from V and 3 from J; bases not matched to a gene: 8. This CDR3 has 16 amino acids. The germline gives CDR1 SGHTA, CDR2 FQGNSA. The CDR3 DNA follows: TGTGCCAGCAGCTTACCCCGGGGAGGGAGGACAGATACGCAGTATTTT. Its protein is CASSLPRGGRTDTQYF. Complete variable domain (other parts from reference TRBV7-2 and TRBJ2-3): GAGVSQSPSNKVTEKGKDVELRCDPISGHTALYWYRQSLGQGLEFLIYFQGNSAPDKSGLPSDRFSAERTGGSVSTLTIQRTQQEDSAVYLCASSLPRGGRTDTQYFGPGTRLTVL.

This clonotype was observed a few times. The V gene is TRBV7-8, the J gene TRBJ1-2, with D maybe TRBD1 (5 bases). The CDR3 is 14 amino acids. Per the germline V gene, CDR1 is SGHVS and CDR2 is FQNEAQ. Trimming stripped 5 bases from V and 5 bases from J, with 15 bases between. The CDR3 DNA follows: TGTGCCAGCAGCCATGGGACGGTCGGTTATGGCTACACCTTC. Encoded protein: CASSHGTVGYGYTF.

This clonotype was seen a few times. The CDR3 region is CASIGDRKNEQFF. The CDR3, as DNA: TGTGCCAGCATCGGGGACAGAAAAAATGAGCAGTTCTTC. The chain has TRBV28 and TRBJ2-1, with 7 bases lining up with TRBD1. V shed 7 bases, J shed 7 bases, and the junction held 7 bases outside the gene matches. The CDR3 contains 13 residues. Germline CDR1 reads MDHEN; CDR2 reads SYDVKM. The full variable domain, rest sourced from reference TRBV28 and TRBJ2-1, is DVKVTQSSRYLVKRTGEKVFLECVQDMDHENMFWYRQDPGLGLRLIYFSYDVKMKEKGDIPEGYSVSREKKERFSLILESASTNQTSMYLCASIGDRKNEQFFGPGTRLTVL.

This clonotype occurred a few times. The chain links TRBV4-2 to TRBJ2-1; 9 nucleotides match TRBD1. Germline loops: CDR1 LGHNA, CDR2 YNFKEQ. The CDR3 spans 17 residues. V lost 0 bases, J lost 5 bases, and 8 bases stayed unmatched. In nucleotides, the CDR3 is TGTGCCAGCAGCCAAGATTTCGGGACAGGGCAGAACAATGAGCAGTTCTTC. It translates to CASSQDFGTGQNNEQFF.

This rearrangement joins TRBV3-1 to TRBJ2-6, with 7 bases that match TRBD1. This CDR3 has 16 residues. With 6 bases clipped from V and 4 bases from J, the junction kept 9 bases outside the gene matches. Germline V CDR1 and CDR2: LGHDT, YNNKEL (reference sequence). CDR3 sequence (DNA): TGTGCCAGCAGGGAGACAGGGATTTCCGGGGCCAACGTCCTGACTTTC. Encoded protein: CASRETGISGANVLTF.

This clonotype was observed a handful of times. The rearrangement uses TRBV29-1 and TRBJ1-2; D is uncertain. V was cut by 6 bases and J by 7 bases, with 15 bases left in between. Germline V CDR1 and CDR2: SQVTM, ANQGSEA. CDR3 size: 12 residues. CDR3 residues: CSVEFTASGYTF. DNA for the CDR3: TGCAGCGTAGAATTTACTGCTTCTGGCTACACCTTC.

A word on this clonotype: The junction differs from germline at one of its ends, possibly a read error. The CDR3 protein is CASLPPDGRLGETLYF. For the CDR3, the DNA is TGTGCCAGCCTCCCACCGGACGGCCGACTGGGGGAGACCCTGTACTTC. The V call is TRBV6-2 or TRBV6-3, the J call TRBJ2-5, with D possibly called TRBD1 or TRBD2 (5 bases each). CDR1 and CDR2 (germline): MNHEY, SVGEGT. The CDR3 totals 16 residues.

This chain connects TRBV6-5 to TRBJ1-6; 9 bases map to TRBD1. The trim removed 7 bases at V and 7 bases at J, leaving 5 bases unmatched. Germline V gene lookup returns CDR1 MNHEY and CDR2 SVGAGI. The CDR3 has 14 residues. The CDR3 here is CASTLTGGNSPLHF. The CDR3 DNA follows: TGTGCCAGCACCTTAACAGGGGGCAATTCACCCCTCCACTTT.

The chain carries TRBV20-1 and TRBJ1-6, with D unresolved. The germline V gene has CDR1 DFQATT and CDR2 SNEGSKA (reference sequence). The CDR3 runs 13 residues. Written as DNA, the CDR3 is TGCAGCGCACCAGCGGGGTATAATTCACCCCTCCACTTT. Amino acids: CSAPAGYNSPLHF.

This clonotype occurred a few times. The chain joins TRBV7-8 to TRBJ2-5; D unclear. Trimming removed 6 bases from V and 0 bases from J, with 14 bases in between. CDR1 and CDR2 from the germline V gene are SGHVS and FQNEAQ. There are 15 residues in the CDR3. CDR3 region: CASRTRLGNQETQYF. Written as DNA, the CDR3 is TGTGCCAGCAGAACCCGACTGGGCAACCAAGAGACCCAGTACTTC.

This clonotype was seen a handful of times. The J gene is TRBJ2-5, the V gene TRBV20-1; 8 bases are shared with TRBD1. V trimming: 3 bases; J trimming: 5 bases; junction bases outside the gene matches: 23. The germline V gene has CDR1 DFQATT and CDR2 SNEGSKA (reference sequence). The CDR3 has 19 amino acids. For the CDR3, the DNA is TGCAGTGCTAGGGAGTTGAGGGTCGGCAAGGACAGGGACGGGGAGACCCAGTACTTC. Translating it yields CSARELRVGKDRDGETQYF.

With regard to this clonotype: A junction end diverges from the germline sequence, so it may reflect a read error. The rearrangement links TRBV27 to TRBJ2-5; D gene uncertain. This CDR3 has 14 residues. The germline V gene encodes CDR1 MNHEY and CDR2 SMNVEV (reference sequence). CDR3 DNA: TGTGCCGGCAGTCAATTATCTAAAGAGGAGACCCAGTACTTC. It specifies CAGSQLSKEETQYF.

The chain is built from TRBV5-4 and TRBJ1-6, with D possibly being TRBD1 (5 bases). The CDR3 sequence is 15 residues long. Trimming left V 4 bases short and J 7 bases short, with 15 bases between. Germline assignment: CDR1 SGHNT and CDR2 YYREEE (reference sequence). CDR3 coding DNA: TGTGCCAGCAGCAGAGGGGAAGAGTTAAATTCACCCCTCCACTTT. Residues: CASSRGEELNSPLHF.

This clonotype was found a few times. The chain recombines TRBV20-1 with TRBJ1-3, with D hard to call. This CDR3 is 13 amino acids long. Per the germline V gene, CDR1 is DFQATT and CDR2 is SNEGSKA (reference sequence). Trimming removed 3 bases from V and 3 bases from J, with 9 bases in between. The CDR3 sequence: CSASPLNGNTIYF. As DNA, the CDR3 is TGCAGTGCTAGTCCCCTCAATGGAAACACCATATATTTT.

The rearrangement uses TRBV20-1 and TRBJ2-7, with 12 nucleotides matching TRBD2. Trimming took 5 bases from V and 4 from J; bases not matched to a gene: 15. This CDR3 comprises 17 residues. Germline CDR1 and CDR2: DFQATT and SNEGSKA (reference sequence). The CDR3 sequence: CSASPPATSGRYYEQYF. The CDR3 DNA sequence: TGCAGTGCTTCTCCCCCCGCTACTAGCGGGAGGTATTACGAGCAGTACTTC.

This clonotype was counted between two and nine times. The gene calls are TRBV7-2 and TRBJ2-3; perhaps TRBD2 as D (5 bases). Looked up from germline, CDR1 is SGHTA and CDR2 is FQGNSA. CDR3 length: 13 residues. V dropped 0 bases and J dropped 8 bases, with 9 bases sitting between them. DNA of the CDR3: TGTGCCAGCAGCTTAGCAGAAGGGAGTACGCAGTATTTT. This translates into CASSLAEGSTQYF.

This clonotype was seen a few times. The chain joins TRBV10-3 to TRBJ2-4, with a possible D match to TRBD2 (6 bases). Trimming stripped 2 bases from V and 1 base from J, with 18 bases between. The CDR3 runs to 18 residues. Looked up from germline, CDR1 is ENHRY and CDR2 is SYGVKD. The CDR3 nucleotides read TGTGCCATCAGTGAGGCGGTCTGGCGGGGCGATGCCAAAAACATTCAGTACTTC. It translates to CAISEAVWRGDAKNIQYF.

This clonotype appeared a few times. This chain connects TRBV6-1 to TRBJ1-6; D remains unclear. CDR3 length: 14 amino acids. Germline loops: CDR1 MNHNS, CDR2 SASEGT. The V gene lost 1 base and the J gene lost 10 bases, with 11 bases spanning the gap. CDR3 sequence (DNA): TGTGCCAGCAGTGAAGGCCAAGGGATCTCACCCCTCCACTTT. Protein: CASSEGQGISPLHF.